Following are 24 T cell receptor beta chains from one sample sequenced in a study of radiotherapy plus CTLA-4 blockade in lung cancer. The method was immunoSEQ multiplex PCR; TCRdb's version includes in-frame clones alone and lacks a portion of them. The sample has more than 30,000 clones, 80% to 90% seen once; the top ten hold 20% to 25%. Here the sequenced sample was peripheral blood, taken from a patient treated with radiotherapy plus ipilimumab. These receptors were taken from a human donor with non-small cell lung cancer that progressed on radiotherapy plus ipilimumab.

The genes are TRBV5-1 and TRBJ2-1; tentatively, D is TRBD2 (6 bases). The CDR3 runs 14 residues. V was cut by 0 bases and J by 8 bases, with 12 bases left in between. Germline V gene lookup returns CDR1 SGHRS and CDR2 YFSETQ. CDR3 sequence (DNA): TGCGCCAGCAGCTTGGGGAGGGACCGAGATGAGCAGTTCTTC. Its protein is CASSLGRDRDEQFF.

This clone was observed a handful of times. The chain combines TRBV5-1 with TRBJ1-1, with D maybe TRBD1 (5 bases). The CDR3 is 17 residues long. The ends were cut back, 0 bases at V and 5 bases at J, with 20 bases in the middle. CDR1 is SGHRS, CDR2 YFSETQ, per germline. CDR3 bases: TGCGCCAGCAGCTTGGGTCCAGGGCTGTCCGGGGGGACTGAAGCTTTCTTT. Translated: CASSLGPGLSGGTEAFF.

The CDR3 is CASSPGQEEYNEQFF. CDR3 sequence (DNA): TGTGCCAGCAGCCCGGGACAGGAAGAATACAATGAGCAGTTCTTC. This sequence joins TRBV7-6 and TRBJ2-1, with 8 bases that match TRBD1. Losses at the gene ends were 5 bases for V and 4 bases for J; bases not matched to a gene: 7. Per the germline V gene, CDR1 is SGHVS and CDR2 is FNYEAQ. The CDR3 totals 15 residues.

The CDR3 spells CASSEFTGGPTDTQYF. CDR3 nucleotide sequence: TGTGCCAGCAGTGAATTTACGGGAGGGCCCACAGATACGCAGTATTTT. V is TRBV25-1 and J is TRBJ2-3, with TRBD2 matching over 8 bases. CDR3 length: 16 amino acids. Germline lookup yields CDR1 MGHDK and CDR2 SYGVNS. The V segment lost 1 base and the J segment 2 bases; nucleotides outside the gene matches: 5.

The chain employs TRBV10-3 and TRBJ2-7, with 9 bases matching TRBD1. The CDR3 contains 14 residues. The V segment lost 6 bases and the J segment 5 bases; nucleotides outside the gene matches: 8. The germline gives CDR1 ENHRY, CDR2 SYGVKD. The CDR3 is CAISLSRDRDEQYF. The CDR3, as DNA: TGTGCCATCAGCCTATCCAGGGACAGGGACGAGCAGTACTTC.

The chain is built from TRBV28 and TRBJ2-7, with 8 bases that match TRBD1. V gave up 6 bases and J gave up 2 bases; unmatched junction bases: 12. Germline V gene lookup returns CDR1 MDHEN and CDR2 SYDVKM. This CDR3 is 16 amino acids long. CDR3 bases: TGTGCCAGCAGCCCAAGGCCCGGGACAGGTGCCTACGAGCAGTACTTC. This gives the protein CASSPRPGTGAYEQYF.

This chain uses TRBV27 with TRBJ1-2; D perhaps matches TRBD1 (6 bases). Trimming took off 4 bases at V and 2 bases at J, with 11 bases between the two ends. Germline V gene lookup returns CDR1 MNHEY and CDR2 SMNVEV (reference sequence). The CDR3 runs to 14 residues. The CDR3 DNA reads TGTGCCAGCAGTTCCCCACAGGGAAACTATGGCTACACCTTC. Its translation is CASSSPQGNYGYTF.

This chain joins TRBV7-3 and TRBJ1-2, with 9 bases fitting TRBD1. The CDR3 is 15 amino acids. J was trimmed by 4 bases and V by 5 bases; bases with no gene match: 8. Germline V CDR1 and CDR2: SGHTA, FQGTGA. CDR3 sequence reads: CASSPSGTGSYGYTF. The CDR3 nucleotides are TGTGCCAGCAGCCCCTCCGGGACAGGGTCCTATGGCTACACCTTC.

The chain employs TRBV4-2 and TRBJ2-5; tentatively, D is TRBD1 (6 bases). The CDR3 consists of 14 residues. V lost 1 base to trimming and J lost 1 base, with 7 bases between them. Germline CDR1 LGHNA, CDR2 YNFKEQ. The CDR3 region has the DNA TGTGCCAGCAGCCAAGGACAGGCCCAAGAGACCCAGTACTTC. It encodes CASSQGQAQETQYF.

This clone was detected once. DNA for the CDR3: TGTGCCAGCACCAGACAGGGTGGCACAGATACGCAGTATTTT. It is translated as CASTRQGGTDTQYF. The chain recombines TRBV7-9 with TRBJ2-3, with 7 nucleotides matching TRBD1. V shed 7 bases and J 1 base; nucleotides not matched to a gene: 5. Germline V lookup: CDR1 SEHNR, CDR2 FQNEAQ (reference sequence). The CDR3 has 14 residues.

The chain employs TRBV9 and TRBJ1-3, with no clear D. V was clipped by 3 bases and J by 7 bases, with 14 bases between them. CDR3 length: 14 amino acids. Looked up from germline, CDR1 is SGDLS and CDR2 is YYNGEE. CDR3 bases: TGTGCCAGCAGCGCGGACCTGACGGGGAACACCATATATTTT. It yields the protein CASSADLTGNTIYF.

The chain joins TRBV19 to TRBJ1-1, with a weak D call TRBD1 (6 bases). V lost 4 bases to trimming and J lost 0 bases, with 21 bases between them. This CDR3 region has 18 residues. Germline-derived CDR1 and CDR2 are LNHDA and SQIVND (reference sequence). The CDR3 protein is CASSTIRGRYTMNTEAFF. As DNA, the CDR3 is TGTGCCAGTAGTACCATCAGGGGCAGGTACACCATGAACACTGAAGCTTTCTTT.

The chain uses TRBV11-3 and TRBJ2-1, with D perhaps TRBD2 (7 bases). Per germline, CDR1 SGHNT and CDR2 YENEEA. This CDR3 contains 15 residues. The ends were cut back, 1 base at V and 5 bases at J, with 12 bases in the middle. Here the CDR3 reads CASSLGGGYNNEQFF. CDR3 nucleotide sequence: TGTGCCAGCAGCTTAGGGGGGGGCTATAACAATGAGCAGTTCTTC.

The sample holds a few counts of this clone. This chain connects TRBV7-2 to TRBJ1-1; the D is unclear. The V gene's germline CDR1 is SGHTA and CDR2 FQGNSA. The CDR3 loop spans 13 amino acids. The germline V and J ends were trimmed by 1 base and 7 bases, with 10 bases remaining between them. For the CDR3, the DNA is TGTGCCAGCAGCTTAGACAGCAAATTTGAAGCTTTCTTT. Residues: CASSLDSKFEAFF.

CDR3 sequence (DNA): TGTGCCAGCTCACCGGGACTAGCCCCCGGGTCAGGATACAATGAGCAGTTCTTC. It yields the protein CASSPGLAPGSGYNEQFF. J is TRBJ2-1 and V is TRBV18, with 9 nucleotides matching TRBD2. Germline lookup yields CDR1 KGHSH and CDR2 LQKENI. With V trimmed by 3 bases and J by 4 bases, 13 bases remained unmatched. This CDR3 spans 18 amino acids.

The CDR3 loop reads CASRTTGTNYGYTF. The CDR3 nucleotides are TGTGCCAGCAGGACGACAGGAACTAACTATGGCTACACCTTC. The J gene is TRBJ1-2, the V gene TRBV2; a weak D match, TRBD1 (6 bases). The CDR3 has 14 amino acids. Germline V gene data show CDR1 as SNHLY and CDR2 as FYNNEI. V was clipped by 6 bases and J by 0 bases, with 11 bases between them.

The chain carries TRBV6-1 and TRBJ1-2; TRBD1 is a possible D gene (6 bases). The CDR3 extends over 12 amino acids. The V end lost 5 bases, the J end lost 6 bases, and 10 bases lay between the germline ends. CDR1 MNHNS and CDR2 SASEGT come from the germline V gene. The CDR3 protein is CASSPQGHGYTF. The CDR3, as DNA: TGTGCCAGCAGTCCACAGGGCCATGGCTACACCTTC.

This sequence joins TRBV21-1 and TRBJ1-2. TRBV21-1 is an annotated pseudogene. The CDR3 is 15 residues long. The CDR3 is CASSSQSGLGLGYTF. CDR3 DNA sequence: TGTGCCAGCAGCTCCCAATCGGGTTTAGGACTTGGCTACACCTTC.

The CDR3 sequence is CASSRQGSGELFF. The CDR3 DNA sequence: TGCGCCAGCAGCCGACAGGGGTCCGGGGAGCTGTTTTTT. The chain has TRBV5-1 and TRBJ2-2; 8 nucleotides align to TRBD1. This CDR3 has 13 amino acids. With 4 bases clipped from V and 6 bases from J, the junction kept 2 bases outside the gene matches. In germline, CDR1 is SGHRS, CDR2 YFSETQ.

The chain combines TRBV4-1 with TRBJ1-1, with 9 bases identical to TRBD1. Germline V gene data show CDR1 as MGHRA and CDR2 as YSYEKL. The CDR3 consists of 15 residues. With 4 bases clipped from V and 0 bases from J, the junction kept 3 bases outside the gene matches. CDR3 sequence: CASSRDRVVNTEAFF. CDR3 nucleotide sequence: TGCGCCAGCAGCCGGGACAGGGTTGTGAACACTGAAGCTTTCTTT.

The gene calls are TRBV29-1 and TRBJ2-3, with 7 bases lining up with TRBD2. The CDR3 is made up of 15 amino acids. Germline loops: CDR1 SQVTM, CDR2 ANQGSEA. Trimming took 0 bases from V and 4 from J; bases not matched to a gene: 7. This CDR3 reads CSVEERTRLPDTQYF. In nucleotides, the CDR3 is TGCAGCGTTGAAGAACGGACTAGGCTCCCAGATACGCAGTATTTT.

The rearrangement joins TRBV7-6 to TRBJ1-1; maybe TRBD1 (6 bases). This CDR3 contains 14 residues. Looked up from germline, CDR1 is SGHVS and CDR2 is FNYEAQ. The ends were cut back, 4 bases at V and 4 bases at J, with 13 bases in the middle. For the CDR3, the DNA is TGTGCCAGCAGCTCCAGGACAGTACCCACTGAAGCTTTCTTT. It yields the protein CASSSRTVPTEAFF.

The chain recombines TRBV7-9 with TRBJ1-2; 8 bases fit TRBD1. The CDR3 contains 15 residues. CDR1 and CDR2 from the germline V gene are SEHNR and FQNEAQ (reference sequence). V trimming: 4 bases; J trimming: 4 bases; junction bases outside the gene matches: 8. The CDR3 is CASSYPLTGAYGYTF. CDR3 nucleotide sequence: TGTGCCAGCAGCTATCCACTGACAGGGGCCTATGGCTACACCTTC.

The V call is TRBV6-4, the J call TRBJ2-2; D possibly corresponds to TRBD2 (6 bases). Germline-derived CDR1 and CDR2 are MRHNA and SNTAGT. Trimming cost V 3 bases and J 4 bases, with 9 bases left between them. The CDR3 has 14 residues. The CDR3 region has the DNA TGTGCCAGCAGTGAATGGGGAGGCACCGGGGAGCTGTTTTTT. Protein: CASSEWGGTGELFF.